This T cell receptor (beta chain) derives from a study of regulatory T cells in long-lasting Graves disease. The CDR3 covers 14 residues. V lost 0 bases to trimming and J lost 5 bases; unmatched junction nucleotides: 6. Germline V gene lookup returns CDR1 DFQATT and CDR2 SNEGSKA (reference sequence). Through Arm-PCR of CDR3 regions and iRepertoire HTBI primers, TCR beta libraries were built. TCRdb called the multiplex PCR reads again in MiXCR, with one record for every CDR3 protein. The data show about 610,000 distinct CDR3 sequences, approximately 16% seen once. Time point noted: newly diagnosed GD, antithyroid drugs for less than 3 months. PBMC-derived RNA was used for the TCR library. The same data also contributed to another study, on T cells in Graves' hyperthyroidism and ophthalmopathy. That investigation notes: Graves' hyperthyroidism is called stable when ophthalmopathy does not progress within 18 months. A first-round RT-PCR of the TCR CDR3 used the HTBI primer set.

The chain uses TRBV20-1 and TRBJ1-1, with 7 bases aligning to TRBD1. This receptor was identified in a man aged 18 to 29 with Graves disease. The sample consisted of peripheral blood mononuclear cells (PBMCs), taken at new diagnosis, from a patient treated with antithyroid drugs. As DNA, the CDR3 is TGCAGTGCTAGAGATCGACAGGGAGGGACTGAAGCTTTCTTT. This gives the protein CSARDRQGGTEAFF.